Here is one T cell receptor (beta chain) with its context. The target antigen is unknown. Within the sample, other DNA sequences also encode this same CDR3. The record originates from a study of shared clonotypes between healthy human individuals. Study-level findings and limits: Researchers sampled blood only, noting tissue repertoires likely differ. Clonotypes shared by all four sorted-subset donors had higher generation probabilities than non-shared clonotypes.

Generated by immunoSEQ multiplex PCR, the TCRdb table keeps only in-frame clones and is missing some. The table records about 670,000 clones, about two thirds of them present only once. There are 15 residues in the CDR3. CDR1 is SGDLS, CDR2 YYNGEE, per germline. Trimming took 0 bases from V and 3 from J, leaving 10 bases between them. The sample consisted of memory CD4+ T cells sorted from blood. Described subset: CD45RA-negative fraction. V and J are TRBV9 and TRBJ2-1; a possible D gene is TRBD2 (5 bases). The sequence was obtained from a woman in her twenties or thirties in good health. The CDR3 DNA reads as TGTGCCAGCAGCGTAGACAGCGGACGCTACAATGAGCAGTTCTTC. Protein sequence: CASSVDSGRYNEQFF.